Here is one T cell receptor beta chain with its context. The CDR3 is 13 residues long. Germline lookup yields CDR1 MDHEN and CDR2 SYDVKM. J was trimmed by 3 bases and V by 5 bases; bases with no gene match: 4. These data are taken from a study of blood T cell repertoires in COVID-19. Whole-study context: Spain, Italy and the United States supplied samples that represented acute and convalescent COVID-19. The analysed material was cDNA or gDNA that came from T cells, B-cell-depleted T cells, or PBMCs.

Per the original methods: Nucleated cell counts were estimated from reference gene primer amplification. Some clones are missing from TCRdb's copy, which holds only in-frame ones; the method was immunoSEQ multiplex PCR. That table is the source of V, J and clone size, and D and trimming were worked out from the DNA. The sample shows over 100,000 clones, 91% of them seen only once. This chain joins TRBV28 and TRBJ2-7; 7 bases match TRBD2. The sequencing input was peripheral blood. The receptor's source is a man aged 18 to 30 with acute or convalescent COVID-19. The CDR3 sequence: CASSLGGSYEQYF. The CDR3 nucleotides are TGTGCCAGCAGTCTCGGGGGGAGCTACGAGCAGTACTTC. Looking up the rest from reference TRBV28 and TRBJ2-7 gives the full variable domain: DVKVTQSSRYLVKRTGEKVFLECVQDMDHENMFWYRQDPGLGLRLIYFSYDVKMKEKGDIPEGYSVSREKKERFSLILESASTNQTSMYLCASSLGGSYEQYFGPGTRLTVT.